A single sample gave rise to the 19 T cell receptor beta chains below, sequenced in a study of a mutant IDH1 vaccine in newly diagnosed glioma (TCRdb year 2021). Libraries were made using the immunoSEQ multiplex PCR assay. Imported from immuneACCESS, the table was reduced by TCRdb to in-frame sequences with V and J called. These copies leave out some clones; in studies compared against another copy, an unresolved V gene accounts for under half, and the cause of the remainder is not known. Here the sample has 25,000 to 35,000 clones; over 80% occur a single time. 7% to 10% of the sample rests with the top ten. This sample's time point label indicates: week 23, last vaccination. Every vaccine dose consisted of 300 ug of a 20-mer mutant IDH1 peptide in Montanide, administered subcutaneously together with topical imiquimod. Their cognate antigens are unknown. Sample: PBMCs, taken from a glioma patient whose treatment included an IDH1 peptide vaccine. Receptors were obtained from a young woman with glioma.

CDR3 in amino acids: CASSHGYGYTF. The CDR3 region has the DNA TGTGCCAGCAGCCATGGCTATGGCTACACCTTC. The chain combines TRBV21-1 with TRBJ1-2. TRBV21-1 is given as a pseudogene. The CDR3 is 11 amino acids.

The rearrangement joins TRBV19 to TRBJ2-5, with TRBD2 matching 8 bases. The trim removed 6 bases at V and 5 bases at J, leaving 11 bases unmatched. The CDR3 runs to 15 residues. Germline V gene lookup returns CDR1 LNHDA and CDR2 SQIVND (reference sequence). CDR3 DNA: TGTGCCAGTAGACCTAGCTCGACGGGGGGGGAGACCCAGTACTTC. This encodes CASRPSSTGGETQYF.

This sequence joins TRBV19 and TRBJ2-7; 14 bases align to TRBD2. The trim removed 2 bases at V and 4 bases at J, leaving 4 bases unmatched. CDR3 length: 16 amino acids. CDR1 is LNHDA, CDR2 SQIVND, per germline (reference sequence). The CDR3 coding sequence is TGTGCCAGTAGTATACTGCGGACTAGCGGGAGGTACGAGCAGTACTTC. Its protein is CASSILRTSGRYEQYF. Filled out from reference TRBV19 and TRBJ2-7, the complete variable domain reads DGGITQSPKYLFRKEGQNVTLSCEQNLNHDAMYWYRQDPGQGLRLIYYSQIVNDFQKGDIAEGYSVSREKKESFPLTVTSAQKNPTAFYLCASSILRTSGRYEQYFGPGTRLTVT.

This clone was observed a handful of times. V gene TRBV18 combines with J gene TRBJ2-4; TRBD1 might be the D (5 bases). V was clipped by 6 bases and J by 2 bases, with 11 bases between them. The CDR3 totals 14 residues. CDR1 is KGHSH and CDR2 is LQKENI in the germline V gene. In DNA, the CDR3 is TGTGCCAGCTCCCCAGGGTCCCCCAAAAACATTCAGTACTTC. As protein: CASSPGSPKNIQYF.

This clone is medium-sized. The rearrangement uses TRBV6-1 and TRBJ2-1; D remains ambiguous. Trimming left V 3 bases short and J 1 base short, with 7 bases between. The CDR3 has 14 residues. From germline, CDR1 is MNHNS and CDR2 SASEGT. The CDR3 DNA reads TGTGCCAGCAGTGATGGGGAATCCTACAATGAGCAGTTCTTC. The encoded protein is CASSDGESYNEQFF.

The rearrangement uses TRBV1 and TRBJ2-2; the table's D call, TRBD2, was not checked against the DNA. TRBV1 is given as a pseudogene. The CDR3 loop spans 17 amino acids. The CDR3 bases are TGCACCAGCAGCCAAGCTGACGATAGCGGGAGGATCGGGGAGCTGTTTTTT. Translated, it gives CTSSQADDSGRIGELFF.

The gene calls are TRBV5-4 and TRBJ2-7; possible D gene TRBD1, 5 bases. CDR3 length equals 13 residues. V was cut by 2 bases and J by 2 bases, with 8 bases left in between. Germline values: CDR1 SGHNT, CDR2 YYREEE (reference sequence). The CDR3 spells CASSFDRTYEQYF. In DNA form, the CDR3 reads TGTGCCAGCAGCTTTGACAGAACCTACGAGCAGTACTTC. The full variable domain, completed using reference TRBV5-4 and TRBJ2-7, is ETGVTQSPTHLIKTRGQQVTLRCSSQSGHNTVSWYQQALGQGPQFIFQYYREEENGRGNFPPRFSGLQFPNYSSELNVNALELDDSALYLCASSFDRTYEQYFGPGTRLTVT.

The chain carries TRBV6-1 and TRBJ1-5; D ambiguous. The CDR3 is 15 amino acids. V lost 7 bases, J lost 1 base, and 14 bases lay in between. Germline lookup yields CDR1 MNHNS and CDR2 SASEGT. The CDR3 coding sequence is TGTGCCAGCAATGAGAGAGGGTCAAGCAATCAGCCCCAGCATTTT. Protein: CASNERGSSNQPQHF.

The chain employs TRBV4-1 and TRBJ1-4, with D unresolved. Germline values: CDR1 MGHRA, CDR2 YSYEKL. Trimming shortened V by 4 bases and J by 3 bases, and 12 bases separated the two germline ends. The CDR3 covers 15 residues. The CDR3 DNA follows: TGCGCCAGCAGCCTAAGCCCATCTTCTAATGAAAAACTGTTTTTT. Translating it yields CASSLSPSSNEKLFF.

The genes are TRBV30 and TRBJ1-1; TRBD1 matches at 12 bases. The CDR3 extends over 12 amino acids. Germline CDR1 reads GTSNPN; CDR2 reads SVGIG (reference sequence). Germline trimming cut 5 bases from V and 6 bases from J; bases unmatched to any gene: 1. CDR3 DNA sequence: TGTGCCTGGGGGACAGGGGGCCCTGAAGCTTTCTTT. Translated, it gives CAWGTGGPEAFF.

The CDR3 loop is CASSMGLAGGEQFF. In nucleotides, the CDR3 is TGTGCCAGTAGTATGGGACTAGCGGGAGGTGAGCAGTTCTTC. The J gene is TRBJ2-1, the V gene TRBV19; the match to TRBD2 covers 15 bases. Germline V gives CDR1 LNHDA, CDR2 SQIVND (reference sequence). The CDR3 has 14 residues. V dropped 3 bases and J dropped 9; count of bases not matched to a gene: 0.

This clone is classed as medium-sized (0.01 to 0.1%). The same CDR3 also results from other DNA sequences found in this sample. The chain links TRBV9 to TRBJ2-5; D is possibly TRBD2 (6 bases). Germline CDR1 reads SGDLS; CDR2 reads YYNGEE. The germline V and J ends were trimmed by 4 bases and 0 bases, with 10 bases remaining between them. The CDR3 length is 14 residues. The CDR3 region is CASSYRDYQETQYF. The CDR3 coding sequence is TGTGCCAGCAGCTACCGGGACTACCAAGAGACCCAGTACTTC.

This sequence joins TRBV19 and TRBJ2-3, with D tentatively TRBD1 or TRBD2 (5 bases each). The V gene's germline CDR1 is LNHDA and CDR2 SQIVND (reference sequence). The CDR3 has 15 amino acids. Trimming cost V 5 bases and J 1 base, with 13 bases left between them. The CDR3 coding sequence is TGTGCCAGTAGTCGAGGATGGGACCGCACAGATACGCAGTATTTT. Translated: CASSRGWDRTDTQYF.

This clone has a single count. This sequence joins TRBV11-2 and TRBJ1-1; D gene ambiguous. The germline V gene encodes CDR1 SGHAT and CDR2 FQNNGV. The CDR3 has 13 residues. Trimming left V 3 bases short and J 3 bases short, with 8 bases between. The CDR3 bases are TGTGCCAGCAGCTTTTCTCTGTACACTGAAGCTTTCTTT. Protein: CASSFSLYTEAFF.

The chain couples TRBV14 to TRBJ2-7; TRBD1 agrees at 7 bases. The V gene's germline CDR1 is SGHDN and CDR2 FVKESK. The CDR3 contains 14 residues. Losses at the gene ends were 5 bases for V and 3 bases for J; bases not matched to a gene: 7. The CDR3 is CASSLTGMNYEQYF. Written as DNA, the CDR3 is TGTGCCAGCAGCTTGACAGGGATGAACTACGAGCAGTACTTC.

The chain links TRBV5-1 to TRBJ1-3; D might be TRBD1 (5 bases). The CDR3 spans 16 residues. Trimming stripped 5 bases from V and 7 bases from J, with 22 bases between. CDR1 is SGHRS, CDR2 YFSETQ, per germline. CDR3 coding DNA: TGCGCCAGCAGTTTTGGCGGTTGGCAGGGAGGCAACACCATATATTTT. This codes for CASSFGGWQGGNTIYF. Variable domain in full (rest from reference TRBV5-1 and TRBJ1-3): KAGVTQTPRYLIKTRGQQVTLSCSPISGHRSVSWYQQTPGQGLQFLFEYFSETQRNKGNFPGRFSGRQFSNSRSEMNVSTLELGDSALYLCASSFGGWQGGNTIYFGEGSWLTVV.

The chain uses TRBV5-6 and TRBJ1-1; possibly TRBD1 for D (5 bases). Germline V gives CDR1 SGHDT, CDR2 YYEEEE. This CDR3 has 14 amino acids. Trimming took 4 bases from V and 3 from J, leaving 13 bases between them. The CDR3 nucleotides read TGTGCCAGCAGCCGGGACCTTAGAGACACTGAAGCTTTCTTT. Translated: CASSRDLRDTEAFF.

The chain couples TRBV5-6 to TRBJ1-1; D not certain. V dropped 5 bases and J dropped 0 bases, with 11 bases sitting between them. Germline CDR1 is SGHDT and CDR2 is YYEEEE. The CDR3 loop spans 14 amino acids. The DNA for the CDR3 is TGTGCCAGCAGACCCGGGGAGATGAACACTGAAGCTTTCTTT. It codes for CASRPGEMNTEAFF.

The chain couples TRBV29-1 to TRBJ1-5, with 9 bases lining up with TRBD1. The CDR3 sequence is 14 residues long. Germline CDR1 is SQVTM and CDR2 is ANQGSEA. J was trimmed by 5 bases and V by 5 bases; bases with no gene match: 7. For the CDR3, the DNA is TGCAGCGTTTCCGGGACAGGGAAGGATCAGCCCCAGCATTTT. Its protein is CSVSGTGKDQPQHF. The entire variable domain, with the rest obtained from reference TRBV29-1 and TRBJ1-5, is as follows: SAVISQKPSRDICQRGTSLTIQCQVDSQVTMMFWYRQQPGQSLTLIATANQGSEATYESGFVIDKFPISRPNLTFSTLTVSNMSPEDSSIYLCSVSGTGKDQPQHFGDGTRLSIL.